The clone carrying this T cell receptor (beta chain) has only a few counts. Diagnosis relied on clinical symptoms, serum thyroxine and TRAb, thyroid ultrasound and orbital computed tomography. Looked up from germline, CDR1 is SGHNT and CDR2 is YYREEE (reference sequence). This CDR3 is 14 amino acids long. J lost 4 bases, V lost 3 bases, and 3 bases had no gene match. This sample stems from a study of T cells in Graves' hyperthyroidism and ophthalmopathy. Amplification of TCR beta CDR3 regions used RNA as the template. HTBI primers were used for first-round RT-PCR of the TCR CDR3. TCRdb re-derived calls from the multiplex PCR reads in MiXCR, one entry per CDR3 protein. This sample carries around 620,000 distinct CDR3 sequences, 14% of them seen once, and the ten largest clones take 7% to 9%.

The chain couples TRBV5-4 to TRBJ2-3, with TRBD1 identical over 9 bases. This receptor was taken from a woman aged 18-29 years with Graves' ophthalmopathy. Sequenced material: blood. DNA for the CDR3: TGTGCCAGCAGCTCGGACAGGGGACCAGATACGCAGTATTTT. Protein product: CASSSDRGPDTQYF.